A selection of T cell receptor beta chains follows, all from one sample in a study of response to subunit inactivated influenza vaccine. One entry per CDR3 protein results from TCRdb running MiXCR on the RT-PCR reads. The profile covers fewer than 600,000 distinct CDR3 sequences, with roughly 7.9% appearing a single time and less than 15% taken by the ten largest. The sequences come from PBMCs from blood, collected 23 to 25 months after vaccination. The receptor source for this set is a man aged 45 to 75 who received an inactivated influenza vaccine. The CDR3 runs from the conserved cysteine through the conserved F or W. Fields, in order: clone size, J gene, V gene, D gene, CDR3 protein, CDR3 DNA. D genes are given only for firm matches. The listing skips clone size in some rows; elsewhere it reads once, few, many or a size class.

-	TRBJ2-3	TRBV29-1	-	CSVLPSSEAPANTQYF	TGCAGCGTTCTTCCCTCTAGCGAGGCCCCCGCTAATACGCAGTATTTT
many	TRBJ2-5	TRBV4-1	-	CASSQDMGVYETQYF	TGCGCCAGCAGCCAAGATATGGGGGTTTACGAGACCCAGTACTTC
few	TRBJ2-1	TRBV6-6	TRBD1	CASSDRGYNEQFF	TGTGCCAGCAGCGACAGGGGGTACAATGAGCAGTTCTTC
few	TRBJ2-2	TRBV7-3	-	CASSLTPFGPGTGELFF	TGTGCCAGCAGCTTAACCCCCTTTGGCCCGGGGACCGGGGAGCTGTTTTTT
-	TRBJ2-1	TRBV5-1	TRBD2	CASSLEAGGEQFF	TGCGCCAGCAGCTTGGAAGCGGGAGGTGAGCAGTTCTTC
few	TRBJ1-2	TRBV10-3	-	CAISVGSSLGGYTF	TGTGCCATCAGTGTCGGCAGCTCACTTGGGGGCTACACCTTC
many	TRBJ2-5	TRBV5-5	TRBD1	CASSSGTGGTETQYF	TGTGCCAGCAGCTCCGGGACAGGGGGCACAGAGACCCAGTACTTC
few	TRBJ1-2	TRBV6-1	-	CASRKQEDYGYTF	TGTGCCAGCAGAAAACAGGAAGACTATGGCTACACCTTC
many	TRBJ2-3	TRBV15	-	CATSRATGRDGTDTQYF	TGTGCCACCAGCAGAGCTACAGGGAGGGACGGCACAGATACGCAGTATTTT
-	TRBJ2-7	TRBV20-1	-	CSGTPGQIYEQYF	TGCAGTGGTACACCGGGACAAATTTACGAGCAGTACTTC
few	TRBJ2-7	TRBV6-1	-	CASLSGAGAYEQYF	TGTGCCAGCTTGTCAGGGGCGGGGGCCTACGAGCAGTACTTC
few	TRBJ2-3	TRBV20-1	-	CSARDPIAAFTDTQYF	TGCAGTGCTAGAGATCCGATCGCCGCCTTCACAGATACGCAGTATTTT
-	TRBJ2-7	TRBV18	TRBD1	CASSMGQRAYEQYF	TGTGCCAGCTCAATGGGACAGCGAGCCTACGAGCAGTACTTC
few	TRBJ2-7	TRBV12-3/TRBV12-4	TRBD2	CASSFSSGRSYHEQYF	TGTGCCAGCAGTTTTTCCAGCGGGAGGTCTTATCACGAGCAGTACTTC
many	TRBJ2-7	TRBV6-1	TRBD1	CASCRQGSYEQYF	TGTGCCAGCTGTCGACAGGGTTCCTACGAGCAGTACTTC
few	TRBJ2-1	TRBV28	-	CASSLYLDNEQFF	TGTGCCAGCAGTTTATACCTAGACAATGAGCAGTTCTTC
-	TRBJ1-3	TRBV20-1	-	CSAPLGSASGNTIYF	TGCAGTGCGCCCTTGGGAAGCGCCTCTGGAAACACCATATATTTT
few	TRBJ2-7	TRBV7-9	TRBD1	CASSHRGGPVDEQYF	TGTGCCAGCAGCCACAGGGGCGGGCCAGTGGATGAGCAGTACTTC
few	TRBJ2-2	TRBV6-2/TRBV6-3	-	CASSYIWGAHNTGELFF	TGTGCCAGCAGTTACATTTGGGGGGCGCATAATACCGGGGAGCTGTTTTTT
few	TRBJ1-2	TRBV20-1	-	CSARDRRGYGYTF	TGCAGTGCTAGAGATCGAAGAGGCTATGGCTACACCTTC
many	TRBJ2-1	TRBV12-3/TRBV12-4	-	CASSVGGLNEQFF	TGTGCCAGCAGTGTGGGCGGACTTAATGAGCAGTTCTTC
-	TRBJ1-2	TRBV11-2	-	CASSFQGRVDGYTF	TGTGCCAGCAGCTTCCAGGGCAGGGTGGATGGCTACACCTTC
-	TRBJ2-1	TRBV6-1	-	CARGTGFSYNEQFF	TGTGCCCGCGGAACAGGGTTCTCCTACAATGAGCAGTTCTTC
many	TRBJ1-2	TRBV6-1	-	CASSEAREIYGYTF	TGTGCCAGCAGTGAAGCTCGGGAGATCTATGGCTACACCTTC
many	TRBJ2-1	TRBV6-2/TRBV6-3	TRBD2	CASTPRGRGGLNEQFF	TGTGCCAGCACCCCACGGGGGCGGGGGGGCCTTAATGAGCAGTTCTTC
many	TRBJ1-5	TRBV12-3/TRBV12-4	TRBD1	CASSQGQRVQPQHF	TGTGCCAGCAGCCAGGGACAGCGGGTTCAGCCCCAGCATTTT
few	TRBJ1-2	TRBV4-1	-	CASSQYPRDTDNYGYTF	TGCGCCAGCAGCCAATATCCCCGGGACACCGATAACTATGGCTACACCTTC
many	TRBJ2-7	TRBV6-2/TRBV6-3	TRBD2	CASSPTIGLAGGFSHYEQYF	TGTGCCAGCAGTCCAACTATCGGACTAGCGGGAGGGTTTTCGCACTACGAGCAGTACTTC
-	TRBJ1-5	TRBV28	-	CASSWAGDGSQHF	TGTGCCAGCAGTTGGGCAGGAGACGGGTCCCAGCATTTT
many	TRBJ1-6	TRBV7-9	TRBD1	CASSRRQGYNSPLHF	TGTGCCAGCAGCCGTAGACAGGGATACAATTCACCCCTCCACTTT